This TCR beta chain was documented in a study of OX40 agonist ivuxolimab in advanced cancers. The CDR3 is made up of 17 amino acids. Assay: immunoSEQ multiplex PCR; the TCRdb copy retains only in-frame clones and omits some. Of about 58,000 clones in the sample, just over 85% were seen once. Findings and limits, study-wide: Circulating CD4+ and CD8+ T cells showed clonal expansion by week 6 at 0.1 to 3.0 mg/kg.

This clone was recorded only once. As yet, its antigen is unknown. The investigators sampled blood at baseline, at cycle 4 day 1, and at cycle 7 day 1. This TCR was sampled from an adult with an advanced solid tumor such as melanoma, head and neck, liver or kidney cancer. The material was CD4+ or CD8+ T cells sorted from blood, obtained in a trial of the OX40 agonist ivuxolimab. The gene calls are TRBV21-1 and TRBJ1-6; no DNA check was done on the table's D call, TRBD1. TRBV21-1 is noted as a pseudogene. In nucleotides, the CDR3 is TGTGCCAGCAGCAAAACAGGGGCCAGCTCCTATAATTCACCCCTCCACTTT. Protein product: CASSKTGASSYNSPLHF.